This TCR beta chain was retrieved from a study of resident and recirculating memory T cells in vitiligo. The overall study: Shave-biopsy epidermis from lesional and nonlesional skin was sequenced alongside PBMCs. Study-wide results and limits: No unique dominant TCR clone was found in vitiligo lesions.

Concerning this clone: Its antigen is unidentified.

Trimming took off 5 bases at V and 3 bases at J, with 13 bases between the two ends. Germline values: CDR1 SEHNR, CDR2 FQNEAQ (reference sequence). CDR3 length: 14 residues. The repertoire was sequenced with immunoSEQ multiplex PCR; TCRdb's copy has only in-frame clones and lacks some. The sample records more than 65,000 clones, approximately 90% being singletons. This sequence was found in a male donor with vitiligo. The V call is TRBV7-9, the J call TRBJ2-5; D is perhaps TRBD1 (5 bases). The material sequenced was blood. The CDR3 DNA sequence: TGTGCCAGCAGCCCTCGACAGTTAGAAGAGACCCAGTACTTC. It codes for CASSPRQLEETQYF.